This T cell receptor (beta chain) comes out of a study of blood T cell repertoires in COVID-19 (dated by TCRdb to between 2020 and 2021). Regarding the complete study: Samples from collaborators originated in the United States, Italy and Spain and spanned both the acute and convalescent phases of COVID-19. The prospective study material was composed of cDNA or gDNA derived from T cells, B-cell-depleted T cells, or PBMCs. Deeply sampled blood TCRbeta repertoires from subjects exposed to, actively infected with, or recovered from COVID-19 were included in the dataset. Where HLA class I and class II types were available, the types were taken from metadata supplied by the sample provider, not from assay-based typing. A de-identified subject ID, COVID-19 status, age in years and sex were almost always included in the sample metadata. The samples were drawn from two sources: the first 160 participants of the ongoing ImmuneRACE study, and over 1,000 subjects contributed by 6 global collaborators. A freely available public database, intended as a resource for researchers studying the immune response to SARS-CoV-2, is where the repertoires were released.

Compared with germline, V lacks 3 bases and J lacks 5 bases; bases without a gene match: 8. Via the germline V gene (reference sequence), CDR1 is LNHDA and CDR2 SQIVND. The cysteine opens and the phenylalanine closes a CDR3 of 15 amino acids. Of the read, only the CDR3 DNA is kept; its 45 bases are in frame from base 1. TCRbeta CDR3 regions were amplified from genomic DNA using the immunoSEQ Assay, a bias-controlled multiplex PCR. The paper's data handling went like this. The number of nucleated cells in each sample was estimated from the amplification of reference gene primers within the assay. To quantify the absolute abundance of each unique TCRbeta CDR3 rearrangement, sequence reads were collapsed and filtered. For each sample, productive Simpson clonality was calculated by taking the square root of Simpson's diversity index across productive rearrangements. TCRdb's version of the immuneACCESS table is confined to in-frame rearrangements and falls short of the full clone set. An unresolved V gene accounts for under half of the shortfall where checked; the remainder is of unknown origin. V, J and clone size derive from that table, while D and trimming were established from the DNA sequence. The sample contains about 170,000 clones, around 84% of them found a single time. Together, the top ten hold 5.5% to 7% of the sample.

With respect to this clone: Its antigen specificity is not known. The record has no base qualities; no much larger clone is one base away.

The collaborating institutions used their own protocols to collect whole blood in K2EDTA tubes. For TCRbeta analysis, collaborators shipped samples in one of three forms: frozen whole blood, isolated PBMCs, or DNA extracted from either of those sample types. Study-wide findings and limitations: Clinical and demographic metadata were provided uncurated, with the amount varying by source and participant.

The sequence was obtained from a man aged 50 to 60 with active or convalescent COVID-19. Source material: peripheral blood. The rearrangement combines TRBV19 with TRBJ2-5; the junction holds 8 bases that match TRBD2. The CDR3 protein sequence reads: CASSISTSGLETQYF. The base sequence is TGTGCCAGTAGTATCAGTACTAGCGGTCTGGAGACCCAGTACTTC.